This paragraph reports one T cell receptor (beta chain). Its antigen is not identified. These data come from a study of T cell responses to AZD1222 COVID-19 vaccine. General study points: Just a handful of people given AZD1222 tested seropositive at baseline. The CD4 TCRs associated with vaccination extended across spike and predominated at 160-218 and 743-854. All repertoire sampling was performed exclusively after the peak T cell response.

There are 16 residues in the CDR3. The germline V gene encodes CDR1 SGDLS and CDR2 YYNGEE. Deletions cut 5 bases from V and 1 base from J, with 15 bases between. Only in-frame clones appear in the TCRdb table, and some are missing; sequencing was by immunoSEQ multiplex PCR. The data show about 110,000 clones, 75% to 90% seen once. The TCR comes from an adult in good health. This rearrangement joins TRBV9 to TRBJ2-2; TRBD1 is a possible D gene (8 bases). The starting material was peripheral blood, obtained on day 0 of AZD1222 vaccination. CDR3 nucleotides: TGTGCCAGCAGACGAACAGGGGGGGTGAACACCGGGGAGCTGTTTTTT. This sequence encodes CASRRTGGVNTGELFF.